These 21 T cell receptor beta chains were all obtained from the same sample, sequenced in a study of T cells after yellow fever vaccination. TCRdb re-analysed the 5' RACE reads in MiXCR, keeping a single row per CDR3 protein. The sample contains under 400,000 distinct CDR3 sequences, around 13% of which appear only once. Sequenced material: CD4+ T cells sorted from PBMCs, taken 15 days after the yellow fever booster vaccination. The source of these receptors is a man aged 18 to 29 who received the YFV17D yellow fever vaccine.

This clonotype appeared a few times. This sequence joins TRBV7-3 and TRBJ1-1; a possible D gene is TRBD1 (5 bases). Germline CDR1 is SGHTA and CDR2 is FQGTGA. Trimming left V 4 bases short and J 0 bases short, with 9 bases between. CDR3 size: 14 residues. The CDR3 DNA sequence: TGTGCCAGCAGCTCGGAGGGGATGAACACTGAAGCTTTCTTT. Residues: CASSSEGMNTEAFF.

There are a few counts of this clonotype. The chain links TRBV24-1 to TRBJ2-1; 10 bases map to TRBD2. Germline V CDR1 and CDR2: KGHDR, SFDVKD. CDR3 length: 15 residues. The V and J ends lost 5 bases and 8 bases, in that order; junction bases with no gene match: 8. The CDR3 region has the DNA TGTGCCACCAGTGCCGAGCGGGGGGGTTGGGATGAGCAGTTCTTC. It specifies CATSAERGGWDEQFF.

The table lists this clonotype with a few counts. The chain couples TRBV5-5 to TRBJ1-1; no clear D gene. The germline gives CDR1 SGHKS, CDR2 YYEKEE (reference sequence). CDR3 length equals 17 residues. The V end was cut by 0 bases, the J end by 4 bases, with 19 bases between. The CDR3 region is CASSLARLADWGTEAFF. CDR3 in DNA: TGTGCCAGCAGCTTGGCCAGATTAGCCGACTGGGGCACTGAAGCTTTCTTT. Full variable domain (missing parts from reference TRBV5-5 and TRBJ1-1): DAGVTQSPTHLIKTRGQQVTLRCSPISGHKSVSWYQQVLGQGPQFIFQYYEKEERGRGNFPDRFSARQFPNYSSELNVNALLLGDSALYLCASSLARLADWGTEAFFGQGTRLTVV.

This clonotype was counted between two and nine times. The V call is TRBV5-1, the J call TRBJ2-3; possible D gene TRBD1, 6 bases. There are 14 residues in the CDR3. Trimming removed 4 bases from V and 4 bases from J, with 13 bases in between. The germline gives CDR1 SGHRS, CDR2 YFSETQ. CDR3: CASSRTGPPDTQYF. In DNA form, the CDR3 reads TGCGCCAGCAGCAGAACAGGGCCCCCAGATACGCAGTATTTT.

V gene TRBV7-2 combines with J gene TRBJ1-6; the D is unclear. This CDR3 has 14 amino acids. V was trimmed by 2 bases and J by 8 bases, leaving 10 bases between them. Per the germline V gene, CDR1 is SGHTA and CDR2 is FQGNSA. The CDR3 DNA reads as TGTGCCAGCAGCTTAAGGAGGGAGGATTCACCCCTCCACTTT. Residues: CASSLRREDSPLHF.

This clonotype appeared a few times. The chain carries TRBV7-2 and TRBJ2-1, with TRBD2 as a possible D gene (5 bases). CDR3 size: 13 residues. V was shortened by 9 bases and J by 0 bases, with 9 bases between the two germline ends. Germline V gene sequence: CDR1 SGHTA, CDR2 FQGNSA. The CDR3 protein is CASQRISYNEQFF. Here the CDR3 DNA reads TGTGCCAGTCAGCGGATCTCCTACAATGAGCAGTTCTTC.

The gene calls are TRBV20-1 and TRBJ1-2; unclear D gene. There are 12 residues in the CDR3. Trimming took 0 bases from V and 7 from J, leaving 9 bases between them. The germline gives CDR1 DFQATT, CDR2 SNEGSKA (reference sequence). The CDR3 region is CSARDRSGGYTF. CDR3 coding DNA: TGCAGTGCTAGAGACAGGTCGGGTGGCTACACCTTC.

The chain uses TRBV11-1 and TRBJ2-1, with TRBD1 matching over 8 bases. The CDR3 totals 16 residues. Germline V gene data show CDR1 as SGHAT and CDR2 as FQDESV (reference sequence). V trimming: 4 bases; J trimming: 2 bases; junction bases outside the gene matches: 7. CDR3 DNA: TGTGCCAGCAGCTCCGGGGACAGGAATGCCTACAATGAGCAGTTCTTC. Residues: CASSSGDRNAYNEQFF. The variable domain in full, completed from reference TRBV11-1 and TRBJ2-1, reads EAEVAQSPRYKITEKSQAVAFWCDPISGHATLYWYRQILGQGPELLVQFQDESVVDDSQLPKDRFSAERLKGVDSTLKIQPAELGDSAMYLCASSSGDRNAYNEQFFGPGTRLTVL.

This clonotype was detected many times. The CDR3 DNA follows: TGTGCCAGCAGTTGGACAGGGTCAGAGACCCAGTACTTC. It specifies CASSWTGSETQYF. This chain connects TRBV6-5 to TRBJ2-5, with TRBD1 identical over 8 bases. There are 13 residues in the CDR3. Germline V gene data show CDR1 as MNHEY and CDR2 as SVGAGI. The J segment lost 4 bases and the V segment lost 4 bases, leaving 2 bases of the junction unmatched.

This clonotype occurred a few times. The chain is built from TRBV7-2 and TRBJ2-3; 7 bases agree with TRBD1. The germline CDR1 and CDR2 sequences are SGHTA and FQGNSA. CDR3 length: 16 amino acids. J gave up 2 bases and V 3 bases, and 8 bases lay outside the gene matches. The CDR3 here is CASSFVSGQYTDTQYF. The CDR3 DNA follows: TGTGCCAGCAGCTTTGTTTCGGGACAGTACACAGATACGCAGTATTTT.

The table lists this clonotype with many counts. V is TRBV7-2 and J is TRBJ2-3; 9 nucleotides match TRBD2. CDR3 length equals 16 residues. Per germline, CDR1 SGHTA and CDR2 FQGNSA. After removal of 6 bases from V and 2 bases from J, the junction contained 9 bases not matched to a gene. The CDR3 bases are TGTGCCAGCAGTCTCTATAGCGGGGGAATCACAGATACGCAGTATTTT. It is translated as CASSLYSGGITDTQYF.

In this sample, this clonotype turned up many times. The genes are TRBV4-3 and TRBJ2-2; D gene unclear. Trimming removed 0 bases from V and 9 bases from J, with 8 bases in between. The CDR3 extends over 13 amino acids. Germline CDR1 reads LGHNA; CDR2 reads YSLEER. DNA for the CDR3: TGCGCCAGCAGCCAAGAGAACAGCCGGGAGCTGTTTTTT. This encodes CASSQENSRELFF.

In this sample, this clonotype turned up a few times. The chain is built from TRBV15 and TRBJ1-1, with 10 bases identical to TRBD1. The V segment lost 5 bases and the J segment 7 bases; nucleotides outside the gene matches: 4. The CDR3 covers 13 residues. The V gene's germline CDR1 is LNHNV and CDR2 YYDKDF (reference sequence). CDR3 sequence: CATSDRGPVEAFF. The CDR3 bases are TGTGCCACCAGCGACAGGGGGCCGGTTGAAGCTTTCTTT.

The chain recombines TRBV6-1 with TRBJ2-3; D is possibly TRBD1 or TRBD2 (7 bases each). Deletions cut 2 bases from V and 6 bases from J, with 12 bases between. This CDR3 contains 14 residues. Germline-derived CDR1 and CDR2 are MNHNS and SASEGT. The CDR3 loop reads CASSETGEGDTQYF. CDR3 bases: TGTGCCAGCAGTGAAACAGGGGAGGGGGATACGCAGTATTTT.

This clonotype was recorded a few times. The V gene is TRBV30, the J gene TRBJ1-6, with D maybe TRBD1 (5 bases). CDR1 GTSNPN and CDR2 SVGIG come from the germline V gene (reference sequence). Trimming removed 3 bases at V and 8 bases at J, with 14 bases between. CDR3 length equals 14 residues. CDR3 nucleotide sequence: TGTGCCTGGAGCCTGACAGACTCCGATTCACCCCTCCACTTT. It is translated as CAWSLTDSDSPLHF.

V gene TRBV20-1 combines with J gene TRBJ2-5; 7 positions match TRBD2. This CDR3 region has 13 residues. Germline-derived CDR1 and CDR2 are DFQATT and SNEGSKA (reference sequence). Trimming took 3 bases from V and 3 from J; bases not matched to a gene: 4. In DNA, the CDR3 is TGCAGTGCTAGGCCGGGGAGGGAAGAGACCCAGTACTTC. Amino acids: CSARPGREETQYF.

The chain employs TRBV4-2 and TRBJ2-5; D might be TRBD2 (6 bases). The germline gives CDR1 LGHNA, CDR2 YNFKEQ. The CDR3 length is 14 residues. Trimming shortened V by 3 bases and J by 3 bases, and 11 bases separated the two germline ends. CDR3 protein: CASSHAGRKETQYF. The CDR3 region has the DNA TGTGCCAGCAGCCACGCGGGACGGAAAGAGACCCAGTACTTC.

This clonotype was counted at least ten times. The rearrangement joins TRBV29-1 to TRBJ2-5; 9 bases line up with TRBD1. Trimming cost V 7 bases and J 2 bases; bases outside gene matches: 11. The CDR3 runs 15 residues. Germline V lookup: CDR1 SQVTM, CDR2 ANQGSEA. CDR3 coding DNA: TGCAGCGGAACCGGCGACAGGGGGTGGCAAGAGACCCAGTACTTC. Amino acid sequence: CSGTGDRGWQETQYF.

This clonotype was counted ten times or more. The genes are TRBV20-1 and TRBJ2-3; no definite D call. This CDR3 has 12 residues. Germline-derived CDR1 and CDR2 are DFQATT and SNEGSKA (reference sequence). V was clipped by 3 bases and J by 5 bases, with 9 bases between them. This chain's CDR3 is CSASEVGDTQYF. CDR3 nucleotide sequence: TGCAGTGCTAGTGAGGTGGGAGATACGCAGTATTTT.

This chain joins TRBV2 and TRBJ1-3; tentatively, D is TRBD1 (5 bases). The CDR3 has 15 amino acids. CDR1 and CDR2 (germline): SNHLY, FYNNEI. Trimming left V 4 bases short and J 4 bases short, with 14 bases between. The CDR3 DNA sequence: TGTGCCAGCAGTGGGGACCCCCACCCGGGAAACACCATATATTTT. This encodes CASSGDPHPGNTIYF.

This clonotype was seen more than once but under ten times. V and J are TRBV4-2 and TRBJ2-7; 10 nucleotides line up with TRBD1. The CDR3 contains 15 residues. Germline V lookup: CDR1 LGHNA, CDR2 YNFKEQ. Trimming cost V 0 bases and J 7 bases; bases outside gene matches: 6. The CDR3 sequence: CASSQEWDRGKEQYF. The CDR3 DNA is TGTGCCAGCAGCCAAGAGTGGGACAGGGGAAAAGAGCAGTACTTC.